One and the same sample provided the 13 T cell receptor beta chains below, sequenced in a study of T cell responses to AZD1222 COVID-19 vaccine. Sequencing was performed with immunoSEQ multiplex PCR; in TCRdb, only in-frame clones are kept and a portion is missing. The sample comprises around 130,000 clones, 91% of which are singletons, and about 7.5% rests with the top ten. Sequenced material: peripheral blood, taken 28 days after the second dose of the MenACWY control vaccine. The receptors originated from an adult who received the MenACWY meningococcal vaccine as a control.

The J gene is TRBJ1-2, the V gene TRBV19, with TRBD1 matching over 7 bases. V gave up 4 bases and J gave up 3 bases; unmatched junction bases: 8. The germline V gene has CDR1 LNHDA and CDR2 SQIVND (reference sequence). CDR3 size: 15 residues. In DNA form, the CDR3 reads TGTGCCAGTAGTACAGACAGGGATCGGGACTATGGCTACACCTTC. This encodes CASSTDRDRDYGYTF.

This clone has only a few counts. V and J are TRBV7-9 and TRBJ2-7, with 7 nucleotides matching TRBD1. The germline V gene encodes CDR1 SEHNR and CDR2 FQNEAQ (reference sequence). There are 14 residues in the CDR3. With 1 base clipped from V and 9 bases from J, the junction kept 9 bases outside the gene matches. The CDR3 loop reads CASSLGDSKRWQYF. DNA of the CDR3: TGTGCCAGCAGCTTAGGGGACAGTAAACGGTGGCAGTACTTC.

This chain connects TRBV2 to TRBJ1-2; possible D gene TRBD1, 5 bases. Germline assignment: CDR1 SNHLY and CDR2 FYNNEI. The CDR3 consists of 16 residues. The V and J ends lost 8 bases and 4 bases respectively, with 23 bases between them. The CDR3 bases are TGTGCCAGCCTTCCTAGGGAAACAGGCTTGGGCTATGGCTACACCTTC. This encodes CASLPRETGLGYGYTF.

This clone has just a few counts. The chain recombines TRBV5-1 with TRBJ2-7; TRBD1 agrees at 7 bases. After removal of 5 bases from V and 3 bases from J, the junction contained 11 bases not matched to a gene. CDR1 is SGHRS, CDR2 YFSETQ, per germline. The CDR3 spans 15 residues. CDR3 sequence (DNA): TGCGCCAGCAGGCCCGGGACAGATCCCTTCTACGAGCAGTACTTC. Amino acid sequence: CASRPGTDPFYEQYF. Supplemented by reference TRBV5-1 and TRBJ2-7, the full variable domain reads KAGVTQTPRYLIKTRGQQVTLSCSPISGHRSVSWYQQTPGQGLQFLFEYFSETQRNKGNFPGRFSGRQFSNSRSEMNVSTLELGDSALYLCASRPGTDPFYEQYFGPGTRLTVT.

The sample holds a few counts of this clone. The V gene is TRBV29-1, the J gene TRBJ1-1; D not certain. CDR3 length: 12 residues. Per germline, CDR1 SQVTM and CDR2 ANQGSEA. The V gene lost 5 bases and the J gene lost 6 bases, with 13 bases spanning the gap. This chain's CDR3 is CSVYRSEAEAFF. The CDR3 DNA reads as TGCAGCGTTTACAGATCCGAGGCTGAAGCTTTCTTT.

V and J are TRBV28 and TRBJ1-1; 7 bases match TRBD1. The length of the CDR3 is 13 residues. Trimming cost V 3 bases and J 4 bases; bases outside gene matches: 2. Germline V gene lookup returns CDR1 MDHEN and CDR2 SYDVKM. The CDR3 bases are TGTGCCAGCAGTTTGACAGGGAGCACTGAAGCTTTCTTT. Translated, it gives CASSLTGSTEAFF.

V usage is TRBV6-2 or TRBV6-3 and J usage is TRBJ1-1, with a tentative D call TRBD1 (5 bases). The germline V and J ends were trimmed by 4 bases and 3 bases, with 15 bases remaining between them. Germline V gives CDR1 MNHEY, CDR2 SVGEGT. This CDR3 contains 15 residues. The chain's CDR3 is CASSSRTQGYTEAFF. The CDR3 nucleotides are TGTGCCAGCAGTTCGCGGACTCAGGGATACACTGAAGCTTTCTTT.

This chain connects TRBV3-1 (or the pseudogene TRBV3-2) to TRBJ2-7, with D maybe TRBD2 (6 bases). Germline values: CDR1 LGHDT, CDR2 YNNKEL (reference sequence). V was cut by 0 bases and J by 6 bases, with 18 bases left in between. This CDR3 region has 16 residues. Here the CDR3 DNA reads TGTGCCAGCAGCCAAGATAGAGGCGGGATAGGATCCGAGCAGTACTTC. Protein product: CASSQDRGGIGSEQYF.

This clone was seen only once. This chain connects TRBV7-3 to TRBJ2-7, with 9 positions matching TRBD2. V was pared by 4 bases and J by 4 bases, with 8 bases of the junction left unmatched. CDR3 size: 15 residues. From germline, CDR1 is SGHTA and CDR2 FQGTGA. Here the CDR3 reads CASSSRSGSYYEQYF. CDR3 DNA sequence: TGTGCCAGCAGCTCCCGTAGCGGGAGTTATTACGAGCAGTACTTC.

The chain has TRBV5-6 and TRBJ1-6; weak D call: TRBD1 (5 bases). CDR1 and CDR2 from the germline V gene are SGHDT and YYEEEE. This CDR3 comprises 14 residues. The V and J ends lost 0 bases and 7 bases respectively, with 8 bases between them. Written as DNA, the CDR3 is TGTGCCAGCAGCTTGGGACAGAAAAATTCACCCCTCCACTTT. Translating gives CASSLGQKNSPLHF.

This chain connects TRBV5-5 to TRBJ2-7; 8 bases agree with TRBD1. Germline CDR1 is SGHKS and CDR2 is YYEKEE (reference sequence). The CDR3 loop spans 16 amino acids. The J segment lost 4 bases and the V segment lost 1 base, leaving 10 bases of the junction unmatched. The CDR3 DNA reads TGTGCCAGCAGCTTGCGGGCCGGGACAGGCCCATACGAGCAGTACTTC. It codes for CASSLRAGTGPYEQYF.

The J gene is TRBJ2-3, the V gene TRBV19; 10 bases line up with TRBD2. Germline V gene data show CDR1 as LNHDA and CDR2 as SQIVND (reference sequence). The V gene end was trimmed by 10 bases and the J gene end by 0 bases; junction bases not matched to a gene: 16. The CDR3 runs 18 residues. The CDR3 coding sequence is TGTGCCACCCCAGGGAGAGCGGGGGGGTACGTTAGCACAGATACGCAGTATTTT. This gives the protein CATPGRAGGYVSTDTQYF. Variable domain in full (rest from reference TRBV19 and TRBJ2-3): DGGITQSPKYLFRKEGQNVTLSCEQNLNHDAMYWYRQDPGQGLRLIYYSQIVNDFQKGDIAEGYSVSREKKESFPLTVTSAQKNPTAFYLCATPGRAGGYVSTDTQYFGPGTRLTVL.

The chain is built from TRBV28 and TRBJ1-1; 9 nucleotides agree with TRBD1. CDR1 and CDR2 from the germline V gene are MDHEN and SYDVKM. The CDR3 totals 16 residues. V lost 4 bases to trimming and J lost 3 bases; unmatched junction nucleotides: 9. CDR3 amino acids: CASSSDRGVLYTEAFF. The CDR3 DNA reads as TGTGCCAGCAGTTCCGACAGGGGGGTCCTCTACACTGAAGCTTTCTTT.